This T cell receptor (beta chain) emerged from a study of T cell clusters in autoimmune cytopenias. The CDR3 covers 18 residues. Germline V gene lookup returns CDR1 MNHNY and CDR2 SVGAGI (reference sequence). About 39,000 genome equivalents of blood DNA were amplified for TRB. One tube held mixed TRB-A and TRB-B primer pools for touch-down PCR. TCRdb re-called the multiplex PCR reads; one entry per CDR3 protein, DNA not given. The sample's table shows about 15,000 distinct CDR3 sequences. The sample was also linked to a second study, of T cell repertoires in aging, cancer and after chemotherapy. Turning to that study: Donors were grouped into six age bands spanning 30 or younger through 70 or older. Healthy donors lost TCR diversity with age mainly through richness, cancer patients through richness and evenness. Immunological memory after chemotherapy cannot be judged from the repertoire data.

This TCR was recovered from a human donor in good health. This chain links TRBV6-6 with TRBJ2-2; the D call from TCRdb, TRBD2, cannot be confirmed without DNA. Sequences were obtained from peripheral blood. This CDR3 reads CASSYSETSDSNTGELFF.